This record looks at one TCR beta chain sequence and its context. The sample has other DNA sequences that encode this CDR3 too. These data are taken from a study of blood T cell repertoires in COVID-19. The CDR3 consists of 13 residues. The junction had 2 bases not matched to a gene; V was cut back by 4 bases and J by 4 bases. CDR1 and CDR2 from the germline V gene are MDHEN and SYDVKM. Method: immunoSEQ multiplex PCR; TCRdb's copy keeps in-frame clones and lacks some. Here the sample spans 250,000 or so clones, 87% being singletons. This receptor was obtained from a man aged 25 to 40 who had recovered from COVID-19. Sample: PBMCs or T cells enriched from blood (not recorded which). The chain combines TRBV28 with TRBJ2-7; 9 nucleotides line up with TRBD1. The CDR3 loop is CASSSGQGYEQYF. CDR3 DNA sequence: TGTGCCAGCAGTTCGGGACAGGGATACGAGCAGTACTTC.